Each of the 28 T cell receptor beta chains below was sequenced from the same sample in a study of monozygotic twins with inflammatory bowel disease. Reprocessing the 5' RACE reads, TCRdb reports a single entry for every CDR3 protein and omits DNA. The sample has 330,000 or so distinct CDR3 sequences; the top ten hold 2% to 2.5%. Source material: blood. All receptors come from a human donor with ulcerative colitis or Crohn's disease, or a healthy co-twin of an affected twin (not recorded which).

The rearrangement links TRBV12-3 or TRBV12-4 to TRBJ1-5; TCRdb names TRBD1, which stays unverified in the absence of DNA. The CDR3 contains 17 residues. CDR3 residues: CASSFGSGPLFNQPQHF.

J is TRBJ1-1 and V is TRBV21-1; TCRdb returns TRBD1, unconfirmable since there is no DNA. TRBV21-1 is designated a pseudogene. The CDR3 runs 14 residues. The CDR3: CASSMGGDSQKAFF.

The gene calls are TRBV4-3 and TRBJ1-4; the TCRdb call, TRBD1, lacks DNA for checking. The CDR3 runs to 19 residues. Germline V gene sequence: CDR1 LGHNA, CDR2 YSLEER. CDR3 amino acids: CASSQDLLGGPWFSEKLFF.

The V call is TRBV12-3 or TRBV12-4, the J call TRBJ1-5. The CDR3 loop spans 13 amino acids. The CDR3 spells CASSLEQNQPQHF.

V and J are TRBV7-2 and TRBJ1-4; with no DNA, the TCRdb D assignment of TRBD1 cannot be verified. This CDR3 is built from 16 residues. The germline gives CDR1 SGHTA, CDR2 FQGNSA. The CDR3 protein is CASSLTHRGLYEKLFF.

This sequence joins TRBV4-2 and TRBJ2-7; TCRdb proposes TRBD1, but this gene call is untestable without DNA. Germline V lookup: CDR1 LGHNA, CDR2 YNFKEQ. The CDR3 is 16 residues long. CDR3 amino acids: CASSQVSGQLTYEQYF.

V gene TRBV5-1 combines with J gene TRBJ1-1. The CDR3 spans 14 residues. Looked up from germline, CDR1 is SGHRS and CDR2 is YFSETQ. The CDR3 is CASSLAAGNTEAFF. Combining the CDR3 with reference TRBV5-1 and TRBJ1-1 gives the whole variable domain KAGVTQTPRYLIKTRGQQVTLSCSPISGHRSVSWYQQTPGQGLQFLFEYFSETQRNKGNFPGRFSGRQFSNSRSEMNVSTLELGDSALYLCASSLAAGNTEAFFGQGTRLTVV.

The CDR3 reads CASSEPGAGGYEQYF. V gene TRBV25-1 combines with J gene TRBJ2-7; the D call of TRBD1 rests on TCRdb alone, since no DNA is present to check it. Germline V gene lookup returns CDR1 MGHDK and CDR2 SYGVNS. The CDR3 is 15 amino acids.

V usage is TRBV4-3 and J usage is TRBJ1-6. Germline V CDR1 and CDR2: LGHNA, YSLEER. The CDR3 has 15 amino acids. The CDR3 is CASSQEQIGESPLHF.

The rearrangement uses TRBV12-3 or TRBV12-4 and TRBJ2-7; TCRdb returns TRBD1, unconfirmable since there is no DNA. This CDR3 region has 15 residues. CDR3 sequence: CASKAGTGGVYEQYF.

The rearrangement links TRBV12-3 or TRBV12-4 to TRBJ2-1; TCRdb selects TRBD1, and the lack of DNA leaves this call unchecked. The CDR3 sequence is 12 residues long. CDR3 sequence: CASSLDRSLPHF.

The J gene is TRBJ2-7, the V gene TRBV29-1; the D call of TRBD2 rests on TCRdb alone, since no DNA is present to check it. Germline CDR1 SQVTM, CDR2 ANQGSEA. CDR3 size: 15 residues. The CDR3 loop reads CSVGLTGVISYEQYF.

The chain uses TRBV4-1 and TRBJ2-2; TCRdb's D call of TRBD2 is untestable without DNA. The CDR3 spans 17 residues. CDR1 is MGHRA, CDR2 YSYEKL, per germline. CDR3: CASSRERGGPSSGELFF.

J is TRBJ2-3 and V is TRBV5-4; without DNA, the TCRdb call of TRBD2 cannot be checked. This CDR3 contains 16 residues. Looked up from germline, CDR1 is SGHNT and CDR2 is YYREEE (reference sequence). Here the CDR3 reads CASSLEGSGSRYTQYF.

The gene calls are TRBV20-1 and TRBJ2-2; with no DNA, the TCRdb D assignment of TRBD2 cannot be verified. Germline CDR1 and CDR2: DFQATT and SNEGSKA (reference sequence). The CDR3 consists of 16 residues. The CDR3 reads CSARDSQRELTGELFF.

V gene TRBV5-1 combines with J gene TRBJ1-1. Germline assignment: CDR1 SGHRS and CDR2 YFSETQ. The CDR3 has 15 amino acids. The CDR3 here is CASSFATRASTEAFF.

The gene calls are TRBV6-6 and TRBJ2-1; TCRdb selects TRBD1, and the lack of DNA leaves this call unchecked. The germline CDR1 and CDR2 sequences are MNHNY and SVGAGI (reference sequence). The CDR3 runs to 13 residues. This chain's CDR3 is CASTITGFSEQFF.

The chain is built from TRBV2 and TRBJ1-5. The V gene's germline CDR1 is SNHLY and CDR2 FYNNEI. The CDR3 consists of 12 residues. The CDR3 is CASREGRKPQHF.

V usage is TRBV6-1 and J usage is TRBJ1-1; the TRBD1 assignment by TCRdb is unverifiable without DNA. Per germline, CDR1 MNHNS and CDR2 SASEGT. The CDR3 covers 13 residues. CDR3 residues: CASSGDRDTEAFF.

The chain employs TRBV7-9 and TRBJ2-5; without DNA, the TCRdb call of TRBD1 cannot be checked. Germline V lookup: CDR1 SEHNR, CDR2 FQNEAQ (reference sequence). This CDR3 has 15 amino acids. CDR3 sequence reads: CASSLGDRSPETQYF.

V and J are TRBV11-3 and TRBJ2-7; TCRdb indicates TRBD1, and absent DNA this call remains unverified. The CDR3 length is 13 residues. Germline V CDR1 and CDR2: SGHNT, YENEEA. The CDR3 reads CASSRDRGAEQYF. The complete variable domain, with remaining parts taken from reference TRBV11-3 and TRBJ2-7, reads EAGVVQSPRYKIIEKKQPVAFWCNPISGHNTLYWYLQNLGQGPELLIRYENEEAVDDSQLPKDRFSAERLKGVDSTLKIQPAELGDSAVYLCASSRDRGAEQYFGPGTRLTVT.

V gene TRBV5-5 combines with J gene TRBJ2-1. The CDR3 totals 13 residues. From germline, CDR1 is SGHKS and CDR2 YYEKEE (reference sequence). CDR3 amino acids: CASSFSLGGEQFF.

V and J are TRBV7-2 and TRBJ2-1; TCRdb's D call, TRBD2, is unchecked because there is no DNA. There are 20 residues in the CDR3. Germline V lookup: CDR1 SGHTA, CDR2 FQGNSA. CDR3: CASSTPGLAGGISSYNEQFF.

The chain couples TRBV4-1 to TRBJ1-4; TCRdb's D call of TRBD1 is untestable without DNA. The V gene's germline CDR1 is MGHRA and CDR2 YSYEKL. This CDR3 is built from 19 residues. CDR3 protein: CASSQPRDRAQSTNEKLFF.

The chain uses TRBV7-9 and TRBJ1-3. The CDR3 totals 15 residues. Germline CDR1 and CDR2: SEHNR and FQNEAQ (reference sequence). The CDR3 protein is CASSLGLNSGNTIYF. The full variable domain, with the rest looked up from reference TRBV7-9 and TRBJ1-3, is DTGVSQNPRHKITKRGQNVTFRCDPISEHNRLYWYRQTLGQGPEFLTYFQNEAQLEKSRLLSDRFSAERPKGSFSTLEIQRTEQGDSAMYLCASSLGLNSGNTIYFGEGSWLTVV.

The chain couples TRBV6-2 or TRBV6-3 to TRBJ1-1; lacking DNA, the TRBD1 call made by TCRdb goes unchecked. The CDR3 consists of 16 residues. Germline CDR1 MNHEY, CDR2 SVGEGT. This CDR3 reads CATARAWTGVNTEAFF.

The chain couples TRBV12-3 or TRBV12-4 to TRBJ1-1; lacking DNA, the TRBD1 call made by TCRdb goes unchecked. This CDR3 has 15 amino acids. This CDR3 reads CASSPDRVLRTEAFF.

This chain joins TRBV14 and TRBJ2-1; TCRdb reports TRBD1, a call that lacks DNA to check it against. The CDR3 covers 14 residues. Germline V CDR1 and CDR2: SGHDN, FVKESK. The CDR3 spells CASSPTGVRNEQFF.